These 21 T cell receptor beta chains were all obtained from the same sample, sequenced in a study of blood T cell repertoires in COVID-19. Clones were sequenced by immunoSEQ multiplex PCR, and TCRdb holds only the in-frame ones, with some missing. The repertoire holds a few hundred thousand clones, with 75% to 85% as singletons. Sequencing was carried out using peripheral blood. The origin of the receptors is a human donor in a cohort sampled during active COVID-19.

The chain carries TRBV6-4 and TRBJ2-1; tentative D call: TRBD2 (5 bases). CDR1 MRHNA and CDR2 SNTAGT come from the germline V gene. The CDR3 has 14 residues. The V gene lost 4 bases and the J gene lost 4 bases, with 11 bases spanning the gap. DNA for the CDR3: TGTGCCAGCAGTGTGGGTAGCGAGTACAATGAGCAGTTCTTC. Translating it yields CASSVGSEYNEQFF.

The chain joins TRBV12-3 or TRBV12-4 to TRBJ2-7; 11 bases line up with TRBD1. The CDR3 is made up of 13 amino acids. With V trimmed by 8 bases and J by 4 bases, 4 bases remained unmatched. The CDR3 DNA reads as TGTGCCAGCGAGGGACAGGGGGGGTACGAGCAGTACTTC. It encodes CASEGQGGYEQYF.

The CDR3 region is CASSTTSGGADGELFF. Written as DNA, the CDR3 is TGCGCCAGCAGTACGACTAGCGGGGGGGCTGACGGGGAGCTGTTTTTT. This rearrangement joins TRBV10-2 to TRBJ2-2; TRBD2 agrees at 14 bases. Germline V CDR1 and CDR2: WSHSY, SAAADI. The trim removed 5 bases at V and 7 bases at J, leaving 6 bases unmatched. The CDR3 has 16 amino acids.

The CDR3 DNA follows: TGTGCCAGCATGTTCGGGCAGGGGTATGGCTACACCTTC. Its protein is CASMFGQGYGYTF. The V gene is TRBV6-5, the J gene TRBJ1-2; D is possibly TRBD1 (6 bases). Between the trimmed V and J ends, which lost 7 bases and 5 bases, there was a span of 14 bases. The CDR3 is 13 amino acids. CDR1 MNHEY and CDR2 SVGAGI come from the germline V gene.

Points on this clone: This sample also contains other DNA sequences that code for the same CDR3. This rearrangement joins TRBV18 to TRBJ1-1; D unclear. Looked up from germline, CDR1 is KGHSH and CDR2 is LQKENI. Between the trimmed V and J ends, which lost 6 bases and 1 base, there was a span of 6 bases. The CDR3 covers 12 residues. CDR3 sequence: CASSSGNTEAFF. The DNA of the CDR3 is TGTGCCAGCTCGTCCGGGAACACTGAAGCTTTCTTT.

The chain employs TRBV3-1 (or the pseudogene TRBV3-2) and TRBJ2-4; TRBD2 is a possible D gene (6 bases). The ends were cut back, 4 bases at V and 6 bases at J, with 16 bases in the middle. Germline CDR1 reads LGHDT; CDR2 reads YNNKEL (reference sequence). CDR3 size: 15 residues. CDR3 sequence reads: CASSPRVAVVNIQYF. The CDR3 DNA reads TGTGCCAGCAGCCCTCGGGTAGCGGTGGTAAACATTCAGTACTTC.

The chain couples TRBV7-8 to TRBJ1-4, with TRBD1 identical over 8 bases. V trimming: 0 bases; J trimming: 10 bases; junction bases outside the gene matches: 10. Germline V CDR1 and CDR2: SGHVS, FQNEAQ. CDR3 length: 16 residues. Here the CDR3 DNA reads TGTGCCAGCAGCTTAGCGTTCGACAGGGGTTCTGGAAAACTGTTTTTT. It yields the protein CASSLAFDRGSGKLFF.

This clone came up once. This chain uses TRBV9 with TRBJ2-7; D perhaps matches TRBD2 (6 bases). Between the trimmed V and J ends, which lost 3 bases and 2 bases, there was a span of 15 bases. CDR1 and CDR2 (germline): SGDLS, YYNGEE. The CDR3 covers 15 residues. The chain's CDR3 is CASSDRAGDTYEQYF. CDR3 bases: TGTGCCAGCAGCGACCGAGCGGGTGATACCTACGAGCAGTACTTC.

The chain uses TRBV30 and TRBJ1-5, with D possibly matching TRBD1 (5 bases). The CDR3 length is 13 residues. Trimming left V 0 bases short and J 4 bases short, with 7 bases between. The germline CDR1 and CDR2 sequences are GTSNPN and SVGIG (reference sequence). The CDR3 region has the DNA TGTGCCTGGAGTGTACAGGATAATCAGCCCCAGCATTTT. This gives the protein CAWSVQDNQPQHF.

The chain combines TRBV14 with TRBJ2-7; D unclear. Trimming removed 0 bases at V and 4 bases at J, with 10 bases between. This CDR3 region has 14 residues. Germline V gene sequence: CDR1 SGHDN, CDR2 FVKESK. Written as DNA, the CDR3 is TGTGCCAGCAGCCAAGATCGCCCTATATACGAGCAGTACTTC. The encoded protein is CASSQDRPIYEQYF.

This clone was observed a handful of times. V gene TRBV24-1 combines with J gene TRBJ1-1; the D gene is possibly TRBD1 (6 bases). Trimming removed 2 bases at V and 8 bases at J, with 14 bases between. The CDR3 sequence is 14 residues long. CDR1 and CDR2 (germline): KGHDR, SFDVKD. The chain's CDR3 is CATSDSGVRAEAFF. CDR3 DNA sequence: TGTGCCACCAGTGATTCAGGGGTTCGGGCCGAAGCTTTCTTT.

V and J are TRBV2 and TRBJ2-1; 7 bases are shared with TRBD2. The germline V gene has CDR1 SNHLY and CDR2 FYNNEI. The trim removed 4 bases at V and 8 bases at J, leaving 8 bases unmatched. The CDR3 has 14 residues. The CDR3, as DNA: TGTGCCAGCAGTGCAAGAGCGGGGTCGGATGAGCAGTTCTTC. It translates to CASSARAGSDEQFF.

V gene TRBV25-1 combines with J gene TRBJ2-5; 11 nucleotides line up with TRBD1. Losses at the gene ends were 8 bases for V and 7 bases for J; bases not matched to a gene: 9. Germline CDR1 MGHDK, CDR2 SYGVNS. The CDR3 is 14 amino acids. In DNA form, the CDR3 reads TGTGCCAGCTCTGACATGGGGACAGGGGGGACCCAGTACTTC. It is translated as CASSDMGTGGTQYF. The full variable domain, rest sourced from reference TRBV25-1 and TRBJ2-5, is EADIYQTPRYLVIGTGKKITLECSQTMGHDKMYWYQQDPGMELHLIHYSYGVNSTEKGDLSSESTVSRIRTEHFPLTLESARPSHTSQYLCASSDMGTGGTQYFGPGTRLLVL.

This chain joins TRBV9 and TRBJ2-1; 10 nucleotides align to TRBD2. Per the germline V gene, CDR1 is SGDLS and CDR2 is YYNGEE. This CDR3 spans 17 amino acids. Trimming took 3 bases from V and 2 from J; bases not matched to a gene: 8. CDR3 in amino acids: CASSAGISGGAYNEQFF. The CDR3 nucleotides read TGTGCCAGCAGCGCCGGGATAAGCGGGGGGGCCTACAATGAGCAGTTCTTC.

The rearrangement links TRBV30 to TRBJ2-3; maybe TRBD2 (5 bases). Germline values: CDR1 GTSNPN, CDR2 SVGIG (reference sequence). The CDR3 runs to 13 residues. Trimming pared 0 bases from V and 8 bases from J, leaving 12 bases between. The CDR3 reads CAWSVVAGGTQYF. CDR3 DNA sequence: TGTGCCTGGAGTGTAGTAGCTGGAGGTACGCAGTATTTT.

J is TRBJ2-4 and V is TRBV29-1, with 10 bases aligning to TRBD1. Germline V gene lookup returns CDR1 SQVTM and CDR2 ANQGSEA. This CDR3 has 15 residues. V lost 4 bases to trimming and J lost 0 bases; unmatched junction nucleotides: 3. CDR3 sequence (DNA): TGCAGCGTTGCCGGGACAGGGGAAGCCAAAAACATTCAGTACTTC. Encoded protein: CSVAGTGEAKNIQYF. The variable domain in full, with the rest retrieved from reference TRBV29-1 and TRBJ2-4, is SAVISQKPSRDICQRGTSLTIQCQVDSQVTMMFWYRQQPGQSLTLIATANQGSEATYESGFVIDKFPISRPNLTFSTLTVSNMSPEDSSIYLCSVAGTGEAKNIQYFGAGTRLSVL.

The chain couples TRBV5-4 to TRBJ2-7; the D is unclear. This CDR3 has 13 amino acids. The V end lost 0 bases, the J end lost 2 bases, and 6 bases lay between the germline ends. Germline assignment: CDR1 SGHNT and CDR2 YYREEE (reference sequence). The CDR3 is CASSLAGTYEQYF. The CDR3 DNA follows: TGTGCCAGCAGCTTGGCGGGTACCTACGAGCAGTACTTC.

V gene TRBV5-6 combines with J gene TRBJ1-6; 9 bases line up with TRBD1. Germline CDR1 is SGHDT and CDR2 is YYEEEE. This CDR3 comprises 15 residues. J gave up 10 bases and V 4 bases, and 9 bases lay outside the gene matches. The CDR3 nucleotides are TGTGCCAGCAGCCCCCGGGACAGGGTAGGATCACCCCTCCACTTT. As protein: CASSPRDRVGSPLHF.

The V gene is TRBV12-5, the J gene TRBJ2-3; D is possibly TRBD2 (5 bases). The ends were cut back, 3 bases at V and 4 bases at J, with 11 bases in the middle. The CDR3 is 14 residues long. Germline loops: CDR1 LGHNT, CDR2 FRNRAP. In DNA form, the CDR3 reads TGTGCTAGTGGTTTAGGACTCTCCCCAGATACGCAGTATTTT. Its protein product is CASGLGLSPDTQYF.

The chain combines TRBV5-6 with TRBJ1-6, with no clear D. The CDR3 is 14 amino acids. The V end was cut by 0 bases, the J end by 9 bases, with 10 bases between. Per the germline V gene, CDR1 is SGHDT and CDR2 is YYEEEE. CDR3 bases: TGTGCCAGCAGCTTGGGGCACAGAGCTTCACCCCTCCACTTT. Translating it yields CASSLGHRASPLHF.

This chain links TRBV5-1 with TRBJ1-2; D call uncertain. The V and J ends lost 4 bases and 2 bases respectively, with 9 bases between them. The germline V gene encodes CDR1 SGHRS and CDR2 YFSETQ. This CDR3 is 13 amino acids long. The CDR3 sequence: CASSNSINYGYTF. The CDR3 DNA follows: TGCGCCAGCAGCAACTCTATCAACTATGGCTACACCTTC. Looking up the rest from reference TRBV5-1 and TRBJ1-2 gives the full variable domain: KAGVTQTPRYLIKTRGQQVTLSCSPISGHRSVSWYQQTPGQGLQFLFEYFSETQRNKGNFPGRFSGRQFSNSRSEMNVSTLELGDSALYLCASSNSINYGYTFGSGTRLTVV.